Each of the 9 T cell receptor beta chains below was sequenced from the same sample in a study of T-cell reconstitution after alpha-beta-depleted transplantation in children listed by TCRdb under 2016. Libraries were made using PCR. Sequencing relied on an Illumina HiSeq 2500. Molecular barcoding was employed in the preparation of TCR libraries, with unique molecular identifiers being used to normalize TCRbeta repertoire quantification. TCRdb itself trimmed the public reads at Q25 with fastp, ran MiXCR and retained productive beta chains. Duplicate CDR3 protein sequences are folded into a single record with the most common DNA and genes. This sample is represented by about 91,000 distinct CDR3 sequences; 7% to 10% of them were singletons. 5.5% to 8.5% of the sample rests with the top ten. The source was PBMCs from the stem cell graft donor, collected from the stem cell graft. Source of these receptors: a human donor who donated a stem cell graft to a child with congenital amegakaryocytic thrombocytopenia.

The sample holds many counts of this clonotype. The chain recombines TRBV5-6 with TRBJ1-6; D is perhaps TRBD1 (5 bases). CDR1 is SGHDT, CDR2 YYEEEE, per germline. The V end was cut by 4 bases, the J end by 7 bases, with 12 bases between. This CDR3 comprises 14 residues. In DNA, the CDR3 is TGTGCCAGCAGCGCCGGGACGGTAAATTCACCCCTCCACTTT. This gives the protein CASSAGTVNSPLHF. Full variable domain (remainder filled in from reference TRBV5-6 and TRBJ1-6): DAGVTQSPTHLIKTRGQQVTLRCSPKSGHDTVSWYQQALGQGPQFIFQYYEEEERQRGNFPDRFSGHQFPNYSSELNVNALLLGDSALYLCASSAGTVNSPLHFGNGTRLTVT.

This clonotype has a count of ten or more. This CDR3 reads CASSGDRTTEAFF. The CDR3 DNA sequence: TGTGCCAGCAGCGGGGACAGGACCACTGAAGCTTTCTTT. V gene TRBV12-3 or TRBV12-4 combines with J gene TRBJ1-1, with TRBD1 matching over 8 bases. The CDR3 runs to 13 residues. J gave up 4 bases and V 6 bases, and 4 bases lay outside the gene matches.

This clonotype was picked up many times. The chain employs TRBV7-3 and TRBJ2-7, with D possibly TRBD1 on 8 matching bases. Per germline, CDR1 SGHTA and CDR2 FQGTGA. With 5 bases removed from V and 3 bases from J, the gap between germline ends came to 17 bases. This CDR3 is built from 15 residues. The CDR3 loop reads CASSIGQGGGYEQYF. DNA of the CDR3: TGTGCCAGCAGCATCGGACAGGGAGGGGGCTACGAGCAGTACTTC. Supplemented by reference TRBV7-3 and TRBJ2-7, the full variable domain reads GAGVSQTPSNKVTEKGKYVELRCDPISGHTALYWYRQSLGQGPEFLIYFQGTGAADDSGLPNDRFFAVRPEGSVSTLKIQRTERGDSAVYLCASSIGQGGGYEQYFGPGTRLTVT.

At least ten counts were recorded for this clonotype. The V and J genes are TRBV20-1 and TRBJ1-2; 9 bases align to TRBD1. The CDR3 is 14 amino acids. Germline V gives CDR1 DFQATT, CDR2 SNEGSKA (reference sequence). Germline trimming cut 3 bases from V and 9 bases from J; bases unmatched to any gene: 11. CDR3 bases: TGCAGTGCTAGCCCCCGACAGGGGGATGTGAGCTACACCTTC. Translated, it gives CSASPRQGDVSYTF.

The rearrangement links TRBV20-1 to TRBJ1-4, with D uncertain. V lost 6 bases to trimming and J lost 5 bases, with 16 bases between them. Germline CDR1 reads DFQATT; CDR2 reads SNEGSKA (reference sequence). CDR3 length equals 14 residues. The CDR3 DNA is TGCAGTGCCGAGAGGCGGACTGGGAATGAAAAACTGTTTTTT. This gives the protein CSAERRTGNEKLFF.

This clonotype was seen repeatedly, ten times or more. The rearrangement links TRBV7-2 to TRBJ1-3, with a possible D match to TRBD1 (6 bases). Trimming cost V 4 bases and J 4 bases, with 17 bases left between them. CDR1 and CDR2 (germline): SGHTA, FQGNSA. The CDR3 has 16 amino acids. This CDR3 reads CASSSRGGVRGNTIYF. The CDR3, as DNA: TGTGCCAGCAGCTCAAGGGGGGGTGTGAGGGGAAACACCATATATTTT.

The gene calls are TRBV6-1 and TRBJ2-3, with 8 bases lining up with TRBD2. CDR3 length equals 14 residues. V lost 7 bases to trimming and J lost 0 bases; unmatched junction nucleotides: 3. CDR1 is MNHNS and CDR2 is SASEGT in the germline V gene. The CDR3 bases are TGTGCCAGCACGTCGGGAGGGAGCACAGATACGCAGTATTTT. Its protein product is CASTSGGSTDTQYF.

This clonotype was seen many times. The rearrangement joins TRBV5-1 to TRBJ2-3; maybe TRBD2 (7 bases). The germline V gene encodes CDR1 SGHRS and CDR2 YFSETQ. V was pared by 4 bases and J by 3 bases, with 18 bases between. This CDR3 spans 16 amino acids. The CDR3 DNA is TGCGCCAGCAGCAAAGGGGGACTAACGAGGACAGATACGCAGTATTTT. Translating it yields CASSKGGLTRTDTQYF.

This clonotype was recorded many times. The V and J genes are TRBV20-1 and TRBJ2-3, with 13 bases lining up with TRBD2. The trim removed 2 bases at V and 4 bases at J, leaving 3 bases unmatched. This CDR3 region has 15 residues. The germline gives CDR1 DFQATT, CDR2 SNEGSKA (reference sequence). The CDR3 DNA is TGCAGTGCTAGATCACTAGCGGGGGGGTCAGATACGCAGTATTTT. This encodes CSARSLAGGSDTQYF.